The rows below give T cell receptor beta chains drawn from one sample of a study of Ad26.COV2.S vaccination and SARS-CoV-2 variants. Some clones are missing from TCRdb's copy, which holds only in-frame ones; the method was immunoSEQ multiplex PCR. The sample contains hundreds of thousands of clones, roughly 90% of which appear only once. Sample: peripheral blood, taken in a trial of Ad26.COV2.S vaccine versus placebo. All receptors come from a person aged 18-65 years who received the Ad26.COV2.S COVID-19 vaccine or a placebo. Each CDR3 is given with its conserved first and last residue. The D gene is left open where the match is weak. The size field is filled for only some rows; it gives once, few, many or a size class.

d_call	clone_size	j_call	cdr3_length	v_call	cdr3_aa	cdr3_nt
-	-	TRBJ2-5	15	TRBV5-1	CASSVSGGSGETQYF	TGCGCCAGCAGCGTCTCGGGGGGCTCAGGGGAGACCCAGTACTTC
-	-	TRBJ1-3	15	TRBV1	CTSSQSRNSGNTIYF	TGCACCAGCAGCCAATCCAGAAACTCTGGAAACACCATATATTTT
TRBD1	-	TRBJ1-5	18	TRBV30	CAWSIRGTGGMGNQPQHF	TGTGCCTGGAGTATCAGAGGGACAGGGGGCATGGGGAATCAGCCCCAGCATTTT
TRBD1	-	TRBJ1-6	16	TRBV3-1/TRBV3-2	CASSRGQGIYNSPLHF	TGTGCCAGCAGCCGGGGACAGGGGATCTATAATTCACCCCTCCACTTT
-	-	TRBJ1-1	17	TRBV9	CASSAGKGAGYYTEAFF	TGTGCCAGCAGCGCCGGGAAAGGGGCAGGGTACTACACTGAAGCTTTCTTT
-	-	TRBJ1-2	13	TRBV18	CASSPVALYGYTF	TGTGCCAGCTCACCTGTGGCCCTCTATGGCTACACCTTC
-	-	TRBJ1-3	14	TRBV18	CASSPVVTGNTIYF	TGTGCCAGCTCACCGGTGGTGACTGGAAACACCATATATTTT
TRBD2	once	TRBJ2-3	14	TRBV30	CAWSLGLSTDTQYF	TGTGCCTGGAGCCTGGGACTAAGCACAGATACGCAGTATTTT
TRBD2	-	TRBJ2-3	18	TRBV5-1	CASSSGTSGPGGTDTQYF	TGCGCCAGCAGCTCCGGGACTAGCGGGCCTGGGGGCACAGATACGCAGTATTTT
TRBD2	-	TRBJ2-1	17	TRBV14	CASSQDLGAGNGNEQFF	TGTGCCAGCAGCCAAGATCTTGGAGCGGGAAACGGCAATGAGCAGTTCTTC
-	once	TRBJ1-3	16	TRBV7-3	CASSPRRGVRGNTIYF	TGTGCCAGCAGCCCCCGTCGGGGAGTGAGGGGAAACACCATATATTTT
-	once	TRBJ1-1	13	TRBV15	CATSTGMNTEAFF	TGTGCCACCAGCACGGGGATGAACACTGAAGCTTTCTTT
TRBD2	-	TRBJ2-3	16	TRBV5-5	CASSLDPSGSVGTQYF	TGTGCCAGCAGCTTGGATCCTAGCGGGTCTGTCGGTACGCAGTATTTT
TRBD2	-	TRBJ2-1	15	TRBV3-1/TRBV3-2	CASSQEASGSYEQFF	TGTGCCAGCAGCCAAGAGGCTAGCGGGAGTTATGAGCAGTTCTTC
-	-	TRBJ1-5	13	TRBV4-3	CASSQGGGQPQHF	TGCGCCAGCAGCCAAGGGGGGGGTCAGCCCCAGCATTTT
-	-	TRBJ2-1	13	TRBV10-3	CAISQQGRDEQFF	TGTGCCATCAGCCAGCAGGGTCGGGATGAGCAGTTCTTC
-	-	TRBJ1-4	13	TRBV12-3/TRBV12-4	CASSLTENEKLFF	TGTGCCAGCAGCCTCACAGAGAATGAAAAACTGTTTTTT
TRBD1	-	TRBJ2-5	13	TRBV5-1	CASGPGQQETQYF	TGCGCCAGCGGCCCGGGACAGCAAGAGACCCAGTACTTC
TRBD2	-	TRBJ2-3	15	TRBV5-4	CASSLVGGPQDTQYF	TGTGCCAGCAGCTTAGTGGGAGGGCCACAAGATACGCAGTATTTT
TRBD1	-	TRBJ2-1	12	TRBV29-1	CSVAGTENEQFF	TGCAGCGTTGCAGGGACAGAAAATGAGCAGTTCTTC
-	-	TRBJ1-1	12	TRBV12-3/TRBV12-4	CASSLIGTEAFF	TGTGCCAGCAGTTTAATAGGCACCGAAGCTTTCTTT
-	-	TRBJ1-2	17	TRBV4-1	CASSQAGAGAVRNGYTF	TGCGCCAGCAGCCAAGCGGGGGCAGGGGCGGTCAGGAATGGCTACACCTTC
-	-	TRBJ1-2	20	TRBV24-1	CATSDFVPQPPVTGDYGYTF	TGTGCCACCAGTGATTTTGTCCCGCAGCCCCCGGTAACAGGTGACTATGGCTACACCTTC
-	-	TRBJ1-2	14	TRBV21-1	CASSKKALLDGYTF	TGTGCCAGCAGCAAGAAGGCCCTTTTGGATGGCTACACCTTC
TRBD2	-	TRBJ2-3	15	TRBV10-3	CAISDSGGASDTQYF	TGTGCCATCAGTGATAGCGGGGGGGCTTCAGATACGCAGTATTTT
-	-	TRBJ1-6	14	TRBV27	CASSLRTANSPLHF	TGTGCCAGCAGTCTCAGGACAGCGAATTCACCCCTCCACTTT
-	-	TRBJ2-3	11	TRBV24-1	CATSAADTQYF	TGTGCCACCAGTGCAGCAGATACGCAGTATTTT